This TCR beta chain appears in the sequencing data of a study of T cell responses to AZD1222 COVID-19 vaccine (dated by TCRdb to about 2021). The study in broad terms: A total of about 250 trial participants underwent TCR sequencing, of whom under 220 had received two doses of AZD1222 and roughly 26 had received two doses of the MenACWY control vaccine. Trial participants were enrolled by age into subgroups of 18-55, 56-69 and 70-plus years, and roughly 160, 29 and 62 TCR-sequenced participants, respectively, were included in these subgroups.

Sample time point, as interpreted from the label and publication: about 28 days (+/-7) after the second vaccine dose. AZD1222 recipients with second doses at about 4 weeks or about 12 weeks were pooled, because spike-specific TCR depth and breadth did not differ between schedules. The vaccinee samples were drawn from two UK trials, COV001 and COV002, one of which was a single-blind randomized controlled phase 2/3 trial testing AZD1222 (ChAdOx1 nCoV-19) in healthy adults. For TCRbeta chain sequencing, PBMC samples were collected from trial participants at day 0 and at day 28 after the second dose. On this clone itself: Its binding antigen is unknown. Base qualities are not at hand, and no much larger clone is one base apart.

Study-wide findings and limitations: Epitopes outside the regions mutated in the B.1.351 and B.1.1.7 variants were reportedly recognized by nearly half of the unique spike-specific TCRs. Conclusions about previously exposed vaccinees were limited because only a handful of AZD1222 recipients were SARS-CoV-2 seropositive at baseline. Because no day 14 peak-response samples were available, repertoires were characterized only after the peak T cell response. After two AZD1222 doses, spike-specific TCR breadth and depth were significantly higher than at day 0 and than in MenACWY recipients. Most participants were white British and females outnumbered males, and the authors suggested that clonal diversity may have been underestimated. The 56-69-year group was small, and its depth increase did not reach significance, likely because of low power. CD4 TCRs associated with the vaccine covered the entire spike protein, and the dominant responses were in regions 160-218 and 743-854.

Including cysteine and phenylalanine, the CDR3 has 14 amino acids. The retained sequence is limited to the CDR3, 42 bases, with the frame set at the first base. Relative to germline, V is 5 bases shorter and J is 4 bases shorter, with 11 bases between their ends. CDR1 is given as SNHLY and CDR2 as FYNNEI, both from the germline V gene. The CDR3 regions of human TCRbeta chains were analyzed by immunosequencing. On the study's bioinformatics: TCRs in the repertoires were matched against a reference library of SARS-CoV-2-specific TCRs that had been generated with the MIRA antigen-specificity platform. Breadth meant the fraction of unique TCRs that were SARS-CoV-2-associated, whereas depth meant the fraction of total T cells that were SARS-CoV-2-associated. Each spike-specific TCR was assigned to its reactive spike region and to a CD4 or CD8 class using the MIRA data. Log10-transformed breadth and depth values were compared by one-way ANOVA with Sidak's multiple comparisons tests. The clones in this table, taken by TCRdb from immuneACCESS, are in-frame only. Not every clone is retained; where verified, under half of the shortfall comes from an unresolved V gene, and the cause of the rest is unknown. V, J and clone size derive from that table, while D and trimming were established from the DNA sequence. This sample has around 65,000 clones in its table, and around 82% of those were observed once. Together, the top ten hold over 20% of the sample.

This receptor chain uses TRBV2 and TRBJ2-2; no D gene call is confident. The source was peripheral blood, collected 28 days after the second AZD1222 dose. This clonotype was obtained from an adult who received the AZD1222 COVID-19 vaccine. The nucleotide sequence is TGTGCCAGCAGTCCGGCCCTTCGCACCGGGGAGCTGTTTTTT. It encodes CASSPALRTGELFF.